This section outlines one T cell receptor (beta chain) sequence together with its context. Other DNA sequences in this sample translate to the same CDR3. RNA was isolated and reverse transcribed to cDNA, the sequencing template. Produced via immunoSEQ multiplex PCR; TCRdb's table is partial and in-frame only. The top ten clones hold about 0.5% of a sample with about 120,000 clones, around 56% of them seen once. This sample was included in a study of CD8+ T cells in alopecia areata. Stated treatment: oral pan-JAK inhibitor, 5-10 mg twice daily. As part of sample collection, lesional scalp punch biopsies and peripheral blood were taken from alopecia areata patients. In germline, CDR1 is SQVTM, CDR2 ANQGSEA. V was trimmed by 4 bases and J by 0 bases, leaving 10 bases between them. The CDR3 sequence is 14 residues long.

V and J are TRBV29-1 and TRBJ2-4; a weak D match, TRBD2 (5 bases). The sequence came from a human donor with alopecia areata. The sequences come from CD4+ T cells sorted from blood, collected at week 4, from a patient treated with tofacitinib. CDR3 sequence: CSVVTGLAKNIQYF. In nucleotides, the CDR3 is TGCAGCGTTGTCACCGGACTAGCCAAAAACATTCAGTACTTC. The entire variable domain, with the rest obtained from reference TRBV29-1 and TRBJ2-4, is as follows: SAVISQKPSRDICQRGTSLTIQCQVDSQVTMMFWYRQQPGQSLTLIATANQGSEATYESGFVIDKFPISRPNLTFSTLTVSNMSPEDSSIYLCSVVTGLAKNIQYFGAGTRLSVL.